Listed here are 26 T cell receptor beta chains from one sample, sequenced in a study of T cells in Graves' hyperthyroidism and ophthalmopathy. RNA transcripts provided the source from which TCR beta CDR3 regions were amplified. During a first-round RT-PCR of the TCR CDR3, the HTBI primer set was used. TCRdb reanalysed the multiplex PCR reads using MiXCR and keeps one entry per CDR3 protein. Among hundreds of thousands of distinct CDR3 sequences listed, about 16% were seen once. Sequencing used blood. The receptors derive from a woman aged 25 to 39 with Graves' hyperthyroidism.

This clonotype appeared a few times. The chain uses TRBV4-2 and TRBJ2-1, with D unclear. The germline V and J ends were trimmed by 9 bases and 0 bases, with 18 bases remaining between them. The CDR3 runs to 16 residues. CDR1 and CDR2 from the germline V gene are LGHNA and YNFKEQ. The CDR3 loop is CASSIGYQISYNEQFF. The DNA of the CDR3 is TGTGCCAGTAGTATAGGTTATCAGATCTCCTACAATGAGCAGTTCTTC.

This clonotype was seen only a few times. The V gene is TRBV4-3, the J gene TRBJ1-1; 7 bases map to TRBD1. Germline loops: CDR1 LGHNA, CDR2 YSLEER. The CDR3 covers 17 residues. J gave up 0 bases and V 1 base, and 8 bases lay outside the gene matches. The CDR3 region is CASSQATGRQMNTEAFF. CDR3 coding DNA: TGCGCCAGCAGCCAAGCGACAGGGAGACAGATGAACACTGAAGCTTTCTTT.

This clonotype was detected ten times or more. This chain joins TRBV20-1 and TRBJ2-5; D is undetermined. V lost 6 bases and J lost 2, with 19 bases in between. This CDR3 region has 15 residues. CDR1 and CDR2 from the germline V gene are DFQATT and SNEGSKA (reference sequence). CDR3 bases: TGCAGTGCCTCTGGTATGGCTAGTAGTCAAGAGACCCAGTACTTC. It translates to CSASGMASSQETQYF.

V and J are TRBV11-2 and TRBJ2-3, with 14 bases identical to TRBD2. Trimming cost V 5 bases and J 2 bases; bases outside gene matches: 12. Germline V gives CDR1 SGHAT, CDR2 FQNNGV. The CDR3 length is 19 residues. The CDR3 DNA reads TGTGCCAGCAGCACAAACGGACTAGCGGGAGGACTATCCACAGATACGCAGTATTTT. It codes for CASSTNGLAGGLSTDTQYF. The full variable domain, its missing parts supplied by reference TRBV11-2 and TRBJ2-3, is EAGVAQSPRYKIIEKRQSVAFWCNPISGHATLYWYQQILGQGPKLLIQFQNNGVVDDSQLPKDRFSAERLKGVDSTLKIQPAKLEDSAVYLCASSTNGLAGGLSTDTQYFGPGTRLTVL.

This chain uses TRBV28 with TRBJ1-5, with D perhaps TRBD1 (5 bases). Germline V gene sequence: CDR1 MDHEN, CDR2 SYDVKM. The CDR3 loop spans 14 amino acids. V lost 10 bases to trimming and J lost 5 bases, with 18 bases between them. The CDR3, as DNA: TGTGCCACCCCAGGGAATTCGGGACATCAGCCCCAGCATTTT. Protein sequence: CATPGNSGHQPQHF.

This clonotype showed up just a few times. The chain links TRBV6-1 to TRBJ1-5, with D perhaps matching TRBD1 (5 bases). The CDR3 runs to 16 residues. V was clipped by 2 bases and J by 1 base, with 12 bases between them. In germline, CDR1 is MNHNS, CDR2 SASEGT. The CDR3: CASSEWGKGSNQPQHF. For the CDR3, the DNA is TGTGCCAGCAGTGAATGGGGGAAGGGGAGCAATCAGCCCCAGCATTTT.

This chain joins TRBV3-1 and TRBJ1-2; D gene ambiguous. CDR1 is LGHDT and CDR2 is YNNKEL in the germline V gene (reference sequence). V gave up 4 bases and J gave up 7 bases, with 13 bases separating them. The CDR3 length is 13 residues. For the CDR3, the DNA is TGTGCCAGCAGCCCTGGACCGCTGCGTGGCTACACCTTC. It translates to CASSPGPLRGYTF.

CDR3 protein: CASAGTQNTGELFF. The DNA of the CDR3 is TGTGCCTCAGCCGGGACACAGAACACCGGGGAGCTGTTTTTT. V is TRBV24-1 and J is TRBJ2-2; the D gene is possibly TRBD1 (6 bases). Germline CDR1 KGHDR, CDR2 SFDVKD. This CDR3 is 14 amino acids long. The V end was cut by 12 bases, the J end by 1 base, with 14 bases between.

This clonotype has at least ten counts. The chain has TRBV6-6 and TRBJ2-7; 16 nucleotides line up with TRBD2. The CDR3 length is 20 residues. V shed 1 base, J shed 3 bases, and the junction held 12 bases outside the gene matches. Germline CDR1 reads MNHNY; CDR2 reads SVGAGI (reference sequence). DNA for the CDR3: TGTGCCAGCAGTTACTACATCACCGGGACTAGCGGGAGGGCCCGCTACGAGCAGTACTTC. This gives the protein CASSYYITGTSGRARYEQYF.

This clonotype was counted ten times or more. The chain joins TRBV7-6 to TRBJ1-5, with D uncertain. V was clipped by 1 base and J by 2 bases, with 12 bases between them. The CDR3 runs to 16 residues. The V gene's germline CDR1 is SGHVS and CDR2 FNYEAQ. The DNA of the CDR3 is TGTGCCAGCAGCTTAGATGTGGGGATGGGCAATCAGCCCCAGCATTTT. Protein product: CASSLDVGMGNQPQHF.

This clonotype was detected ten times or more. This chain uses TRBV28 with TRBJ2-1; 7 bases agree with TRBD2. CDR1 and CDR2 from the germline V gene are MDHEN and SYDVKM. The CDR3 covers 14 residues. J lost 4 bases, V lost 4 bases, and 4 bases had no gene match. For the CDR3, the DNA is TGTGCCAGCAGTTGGGCTAGCGGATACAATGAGCAGTTCTTC. It specifies CASSWASGYNEQFF.

There are a few counts of this clonotype. The chain is built from TRBV30 and TRBJ1-2; TRBD1 matches 7 bases. This CDR3 has 13 residues. Germline CDR1 and CDR2: GTSNPN and SVGIG (reference sequence). With 1 base clipped from V and 4 bases from J, the junction kept 3 bases outside the gene matches. The CDR3 DNA sequence: TGTGCCTGGAGTGGCGGGACAGTCTATGGCTACACCTTC. The encoded protein is CAWSGGTVYGYTF.

This clonotype was picked up many times. This chain links TRBV2 with TRBJ2-2, with D hard to call. This CDR3 region has 17 residues. Trimming cost V 4 bases and J 0 bases, with 15 bases left between them. Germline V gene lookup returns CDR1 SNHLY and CDR2 FYNNEI. CDR3 bases: TGTGCCAGCAGTGCATTACCGGGTCGTTCGAACACCGGGGAGCTGTTTTTT. Amino acid sequence: CASSALPGRSNTGELFF.

This clonotype was recorded at least ten times. The J gene is TRBJ2-1, the V gene TRBV27, with 10 bases that match TRBD1. The CDR3 sequence is 15 residues long. The V gene end was trimmed by 5 bases and the J gene end by 8 bases; junction bases not matched to a gene: 9. Germline V lookup: CDR1 MNHEY, CDR2 SMNVEV (reference sequence). CDR3 in amino acids: CASSPTGTGDHEQFF. The CDR3 coding sequence is TGTGCCAGCAGTCCTACCGGGACAGGGGATCATGAGCAGTTCTTC.

This clonotype was picked up many times. V usage is TRBV9 and J usage is TRBJ2-7; D is unclear. CDR1 and CDR2 (germline): SGDLS, YYNGEE. The ends were cut back, 4 bases at V and 2 bases at J, with 13 bases in the middle. This CDR3 spans 14 amino acids. In nucleotides, the CDR3 is TGTGCCAGCAGCCCCCAGTGGACGACCTACGAGCAGTACTTC. This sequence encodes CASSPQWTTYEQYF.

The V call is TRBV7-9, the J call TRBJ1-1, with a tentative D call TRBD1 (6 bases). The CDR3 covers 14 residues. CDR1 SEHNR and CDR2 FQNEAQ come from the germline V gene (reference sequence). The V gene lost 4 bases and the J gene lost 4 bases, with 13 bases spanning the gap. The CDR3 spells CASSSQGGSTEAFF. CDR3 bases: TGTGCCAGCAGCTCACAGGGAGGTAGCACTGAAGCTTTCTTT.

The count of this clonotype is one. The rearrangement uses TRBV6-2 or TRBV6-3 and TRBJ2-7, with no clear D. V gave up 5 bases and J gave up 7 bases, with 9 bases separating them. Germline V gene sequence: CDR1 MNHEY, CDR2 SVGEGT. The CDR3 runs to 11 residues. This CDR3 reads CASSEIWEQYF. The CDR3 DNA is TGTGCCAGCAGTGAAATCTGGGAGCAGTACTTC.

The sample holds many counts of this clonotype. The rearrangement links TRBV6-1 to TRBJ2-4; D is perhaps TRBD2 (6 bases). Between the trimmed V and J ends, which lost 8 bases and 3 bases, there was a span of 17 bases. CDR3 length equals 15 residues. The germline CDR1 and CDR2 sequences are MNHNS and SASEGT. The DNA for the CDR3 is TGTGCCAGCGGTCCAAGCGGGTCGGGCAAAAACATTCAGTACTTC. Translating gives CASGPSGSGKNIQYF.

Ten or more counts support this clonotype. This chain joins TRBV28 and TRBJ2-2, with 14 bases identical to TRBD2. Germline V lookup: CDR1 MDHEN, CDR2 SYDVKM. The CDR3 spans 16 residues. Unmatched junction bases numbered 3, after V lost 2 bases and J lost 7 bases. This CDR3 reads CASSLRLAGGFGELFF. The DNA of the CDR3 is TGTGCCAGCAGTTTACGACTAGCGGGAGGGTTCGGGGAGCTGTTTTTT.

Of note for this clonotype: Germline is not matched at one junction end, which may reflect a read error. The V and J genes are TRBV5-1 and TRBJ2-2, with D maybe TRBD1 (5 bases). The CDR3 spans 16 residues. CDR1 SGHRS and CDR2 YFSETQ come from the germline V gene. In nucleotides, the CDR3 is TGTGCCAGCAGCCTAGACAGTGGCCGTAACACCGGGGAGCTGTTTTTT. Amino acids: CASSLDSGRNTGELFF. The full variable domain, completed using reference TRBV5-1 and TRBJ2-2, is KAGVTQTPRYLIKTRGQQVTLSCSPISGHRSVSWYQQTPGQGLQFLFEYFSETQRNKGNFPGRFSGRQFSNSRSEMNVSTLELGDSALYLCASSLDSGRNTGELFFGEGSRLTVL.

V gene TRBV6-2 or TRBV6-3 combines with J gene TRBJ2-3; D is perhaps TRBD2 (5 bases). This CDR3 contains 17 residues. Germline V gene lookup returns CDR1 MNHEY and CDR2 SVGEGT. Trimming cost V 0 bases and J 1 base, with 14 bases left between them. In nucleotides, the CDR3 is TGTGCCAGCAGTTACTCGTTCGGGGAAGGAGGCACAGATACGCAGTATTTT. Encoded protein: CASSYSFGEGGTDTQYF.

This clonotype appeared a few times. The chain combines TRBV14 with TRBJ2-1; 7 bases align to TRBD2. The CDR3 extends over 16 amino acids. The J segment lost 7 bases and the V segment lost 4 bases, leaving 13 bases of the junction unmatched. The germline CDR1 and CDR2 sequences are SGHDN and FVKESK. The CDR3 DNA reads as TGTGCCAGCAGCCCTCCCAGGTGGGAGGGCTGGAATGAGCAGTTCTTC. It yields the protein CASSPPRWEGWNEQFF.

This clonotype was counted many times. The chain couples TRBV5-1 to TRBJ2-3, with D possibly being TRBD2 (7 bases). The CDR3 contains 16 residues. Trimming stripped 0 bases from V and 3 bases from J, with 14 bases between. Germline assignment: CDR1 SGHRS and CDR2 YFSETQ. For the CDR3, the DNA is TGCGCCAGCAGCTTGGCAGGGGTCGGGAGGACAGATACGCAGTATTTT. This translates into CASSLAGVGRTDTQYF. Full variable domain (missing parts from reference TRBV5-1 and TRBJ2-3): KAGVTQTPRYLIKTRGQQVTLSCSPISGHRSVSWYQQTPGQGLQFLFEYFSETQRNKGNFPGRFSGRQFSNSRSEMNVSTLELGDSALYLCASSLAGVGRTDTQYFGPGTRLTVL.

The V and J genes are TRBV5-4 and TRBJ2-7, with D possibly called TRBD1 or TRBD2 (5 bases each). The CDR3 is 14 residues long. CDR1 is SGHNT, CDR2 YYREEE, per germline (reference sequence). V lost 4 bases and J 4 bases, leaving 15 bases between the germline ends. The CDR3 DNA sequence: TGTGCCAGCAGCGGAAGGGACGGAAGATACGAGCAGTACTTC. The encoded protein is CASSGRDGRYEQYF.

This clonotype occurred many times. V and J are TRBV6-5 and TRBJ2-2; 7 nucleotides agree with TRBD1. The CDR3 sequence is 16 residues long. Unmatched junction bases numbered 4, after V lost 2 bases and J lost 1 base. Germline CDR1 and CDR2: MNHEY and SVGAGI. The CDR3 loop reads CASSYQRTGNTGELFF. The CDR3 DNA reads as TGTGCCAGCAGTTACCAAAGGACAGGGAACACCGGGGAGCTGTTTTTT.

This clonotype has at least ten counts. The chain has TRBV11-2 and TRBJ2-7; 11 bases are shared with TRBD2. Germline CDR1 reads SGHAT; CDR2 reads FQNNGV. The CDR3 covers 14 residues. J was trimmed by 6 bases and V by 3 bases; bases with no gene match: 4. This CDR3 reads CASSFSGRAPEQYF. Here the CDR3 DNA reads TGTGCCAGCAGCTTTAGCGGGAGGGCCCCCGAGCAGTACTTC.